The source of this T cell receptor (beta chain) is a study of cytomegalovirus exposure and HLA in healthy donors. In the PCR, 60 Vbeta and 13 Jbeta primers were used. Assay used: immunoSEQ multiplex PCR; TCRdb lists only in-frame clones, some missing. This table has roughly 180,000 clones, roughly 80% appearing once. There are 18 residues in the CDR3. With 2 bases clipped from V and 4 bases from J, the junction kept 16 bases outside the gene matches. CDR1 and CDR2 from the germline V gene are SGHAT and FQNNGV. This chain links TRBV11-2 with TRBJ1-2; TRBD1 aligns across 7 bases. The TCR sequence derives from a woman aged 50 to 60 in good health and CMV-seropositive. Material for sequencing was PBMCs. For the CDR3, the DNA is TGTGCCAGCAGCTTAAGGGCATTGGGAGTGGGACAGACCTATGGCTACACCTTC. Its translation: CASSLRALGVGQTYGYTF.